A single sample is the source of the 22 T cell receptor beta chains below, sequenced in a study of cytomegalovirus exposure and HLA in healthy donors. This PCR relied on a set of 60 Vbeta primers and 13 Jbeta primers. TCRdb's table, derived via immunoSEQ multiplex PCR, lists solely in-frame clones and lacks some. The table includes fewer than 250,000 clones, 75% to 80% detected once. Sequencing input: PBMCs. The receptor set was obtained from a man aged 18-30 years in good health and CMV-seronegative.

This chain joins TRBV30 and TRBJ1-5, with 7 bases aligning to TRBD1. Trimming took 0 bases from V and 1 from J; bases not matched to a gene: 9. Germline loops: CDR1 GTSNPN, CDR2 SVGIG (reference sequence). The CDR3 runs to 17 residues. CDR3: CAWSVFRQGMSNQPQHF. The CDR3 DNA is TGTGCCTGGAGTGTATTCCGACAGGGAATGAGCAATCAGCCCCAGCATTTT.

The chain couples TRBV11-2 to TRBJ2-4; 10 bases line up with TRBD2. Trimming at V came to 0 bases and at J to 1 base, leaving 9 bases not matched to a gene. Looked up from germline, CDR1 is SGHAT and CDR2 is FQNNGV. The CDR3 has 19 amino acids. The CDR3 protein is CASSLDPAGGRSAKNIQYF. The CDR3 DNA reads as TGTGCCAGCAGCTTAGACCCAGCGGGGGGGCGTAGCGCCAAAAACATTCAGTACTTC.

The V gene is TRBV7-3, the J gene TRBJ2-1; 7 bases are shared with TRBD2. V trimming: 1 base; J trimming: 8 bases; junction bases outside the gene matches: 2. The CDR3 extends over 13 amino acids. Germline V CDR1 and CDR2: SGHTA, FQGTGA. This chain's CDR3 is CASSLMGGDEQFF. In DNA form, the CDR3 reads TGTGCCAGCAGCTTAATGGGGGGGGATGAGCAGTTCTTC. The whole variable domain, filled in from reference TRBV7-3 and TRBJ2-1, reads GAGVSQTPSNKVTEKGKYVELRCDPISGHTALYWYRQSLGQGPEFLIYFQGTGAADDSGLPNDRFFAVRPEGSVSTLKIQRTERGDSAVYLCASSLMGGDEQFFGPGTRLTVL.

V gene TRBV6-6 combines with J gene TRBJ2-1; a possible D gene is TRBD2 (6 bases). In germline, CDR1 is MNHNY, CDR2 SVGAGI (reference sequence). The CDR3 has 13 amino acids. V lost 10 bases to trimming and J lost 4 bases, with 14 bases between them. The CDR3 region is CATSRDSYNEQFF. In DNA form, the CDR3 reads TGTGCCACTTCCCGGGACTCTTACAATGAGCAGTTCTTC.

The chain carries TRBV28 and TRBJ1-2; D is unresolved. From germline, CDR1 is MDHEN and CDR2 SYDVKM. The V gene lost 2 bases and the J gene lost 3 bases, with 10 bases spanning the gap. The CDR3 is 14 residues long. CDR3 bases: TGTGCCAGCAGTTTAAGTGGGGAGGACTATGGCTACACCTTC. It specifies CASSLSGEDYGYTF.

In nucleotides, the CDR3 is TGTGCCAGCAGCTTAGAGTGGCCAACTAATGAAAAACTGTTTTTT. Amino acid sequence: CASSLEWPTNEKLFF. This sequence joins TRBV7-9 and TRBJ1-4; D unclear. Germline loops: CDR1 SEHNR, CDR2 FQNEAQ (reference sequence). The V end lost 1 base, the J end lost 0 bases, and 6 bases lay between the germline ends. The CDR3 runs to 15 residues.

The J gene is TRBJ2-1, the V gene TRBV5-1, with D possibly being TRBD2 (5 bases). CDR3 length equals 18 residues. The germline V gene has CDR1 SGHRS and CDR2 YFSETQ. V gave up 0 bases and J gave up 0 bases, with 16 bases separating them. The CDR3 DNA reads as TGCGCCAGCAGCTTGGTCGTACGGCGGAGGAGCTCCTACAATGAGCAGTTCTTC. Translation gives CASSLVVRRRSSYNEQFF.

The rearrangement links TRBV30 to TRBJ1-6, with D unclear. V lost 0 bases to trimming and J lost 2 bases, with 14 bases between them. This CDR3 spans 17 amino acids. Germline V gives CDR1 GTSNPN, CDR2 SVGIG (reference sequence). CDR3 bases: TGTGCCTGGAGTGTACCTACGGTGTTCCCCTATAATTCACCCCTCCACTTT. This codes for CAWSVPTVFPYNSPLHF.

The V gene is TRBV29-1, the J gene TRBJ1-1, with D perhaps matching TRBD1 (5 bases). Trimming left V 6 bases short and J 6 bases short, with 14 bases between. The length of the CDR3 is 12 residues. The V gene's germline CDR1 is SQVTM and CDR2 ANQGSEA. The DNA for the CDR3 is TGCAGCGTACGTGGAGGGACCGCTGAAGCTTTCTTT. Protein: CSVRGGTAEAFF.

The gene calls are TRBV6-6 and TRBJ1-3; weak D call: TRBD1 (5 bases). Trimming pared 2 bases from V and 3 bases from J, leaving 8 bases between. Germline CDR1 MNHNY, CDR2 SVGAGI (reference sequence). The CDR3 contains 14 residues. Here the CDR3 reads CASSYRGVGNTIYF. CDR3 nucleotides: TGTGCCAGCAGTTACAGGGGTGTTGGAAACACCATATATTTT.

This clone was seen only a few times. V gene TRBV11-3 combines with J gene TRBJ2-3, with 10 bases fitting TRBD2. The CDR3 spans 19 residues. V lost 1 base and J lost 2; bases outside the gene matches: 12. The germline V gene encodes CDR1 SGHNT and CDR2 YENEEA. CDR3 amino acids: CASSLVAVIAGGTTDTQYF. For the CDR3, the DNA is TGTGCCAGCAGCTTAGTAGCCGTAATAGCGGGGGGAACCACAGATACGCAGTATTTT.

This CDR3 reads CASSIEVLYNEQFF. CDR3 in DNA: TGTGCCAGTAGTATAGAGGTACTATACAATGAGCAGTTCTTC. V and J are TRBV19 and TRBJ2-1; unclear D gene. The CDR3 totals 14 residues. CDR1 is LNHDA, CDR2 SQIVND, per germline (reference sequence). V gave up 0 bases and J gave up 4 bases, with 7 bases separating them.

CDR3 residues: CASSLAGGKEQYF. CDR3 nucleotide sequence: TGTGCCAGCAGCTTAGCAGGGGGGAAGGAGCAGTACTTC. This rearrangement joins TRBV13 to TRBJ2-7; possibly TRBD1 for D (7 bases). CDR3 length: 13 amino acids. The germline gives CDR1 PRHDT, CDR2 FYEKMQ (reference sequence). V lost 1 base and J lost 7, with 11 bases in between.

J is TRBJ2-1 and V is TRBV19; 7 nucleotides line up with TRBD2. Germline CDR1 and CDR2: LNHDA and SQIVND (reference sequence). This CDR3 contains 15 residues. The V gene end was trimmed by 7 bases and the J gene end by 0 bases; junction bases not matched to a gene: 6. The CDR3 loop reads CASTGRGSSYNEQFF. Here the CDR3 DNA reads TGTGCCAGTACGGGGCGGGGGAGCTCCTACAATGAGCAGTTCTTC.

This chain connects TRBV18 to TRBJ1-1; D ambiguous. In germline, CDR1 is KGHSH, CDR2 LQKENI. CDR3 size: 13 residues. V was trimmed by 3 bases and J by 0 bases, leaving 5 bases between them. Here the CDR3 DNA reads TGTGCCAGCTCACCCTCCCTGAACACTGAAGCTTTCTTT. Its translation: CASSPSLNTEAFF.

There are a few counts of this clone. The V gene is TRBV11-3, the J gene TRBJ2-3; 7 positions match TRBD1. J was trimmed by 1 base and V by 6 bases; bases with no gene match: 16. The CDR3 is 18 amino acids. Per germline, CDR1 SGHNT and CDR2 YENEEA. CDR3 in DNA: TGTGCCAGCAGACTCAGACAGGGCCTCGGTGACGGCACAGATACGCAGTATTTT. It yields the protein CASRLRQGLGDGTDTQYF. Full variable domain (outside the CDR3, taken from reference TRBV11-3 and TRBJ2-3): EAGVVQSPRYKIIEKKQPVAFWCNPISGHNTLYWYLQNLGQGPELLIRYENEEAVDDSQLPKDRFSAERLKGVDSTLKIQPAELGDSAVYLCASRLRQGLGDGTDTQYFGPGTRLTVL.

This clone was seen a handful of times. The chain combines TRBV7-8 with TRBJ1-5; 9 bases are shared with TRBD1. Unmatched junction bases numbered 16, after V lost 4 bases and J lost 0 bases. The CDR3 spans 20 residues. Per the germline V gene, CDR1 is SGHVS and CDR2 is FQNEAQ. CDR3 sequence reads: CASSSETGQGIGLSNQPQHF. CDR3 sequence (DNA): TGTGCCAGCAGCTCAGAGACGGGACAGGGAATTGGTCTTAGCAATCAGCCCCAGCATTTT.

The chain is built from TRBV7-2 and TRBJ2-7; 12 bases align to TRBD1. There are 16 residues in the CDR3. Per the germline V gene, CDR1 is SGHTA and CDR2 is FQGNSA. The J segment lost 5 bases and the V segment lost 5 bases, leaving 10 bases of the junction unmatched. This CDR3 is CASSRGQGATLDEQYF. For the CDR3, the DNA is TGTGCCAGCAGCCGGGGACAGGGGGCGACCTTGGACGAGCAGTACTTC.

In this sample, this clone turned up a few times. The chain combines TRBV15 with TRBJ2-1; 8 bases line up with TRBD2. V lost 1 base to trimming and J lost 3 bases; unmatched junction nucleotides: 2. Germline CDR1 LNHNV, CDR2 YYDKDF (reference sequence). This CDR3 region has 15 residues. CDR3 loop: CATSRGAGDYNEQFF. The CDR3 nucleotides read TGTGCCACCAGCAGAGGAGCGGGAGACTACAATGAGCAGTTCTTC.

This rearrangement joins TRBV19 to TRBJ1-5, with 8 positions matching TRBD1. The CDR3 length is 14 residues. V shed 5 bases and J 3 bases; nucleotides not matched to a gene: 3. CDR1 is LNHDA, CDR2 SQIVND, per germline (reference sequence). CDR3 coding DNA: TGTGCCAGTAGTTCGGGACAGGTCAATCAGCCCCAGCATTTT. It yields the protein CASSSGQVNQPQHF.

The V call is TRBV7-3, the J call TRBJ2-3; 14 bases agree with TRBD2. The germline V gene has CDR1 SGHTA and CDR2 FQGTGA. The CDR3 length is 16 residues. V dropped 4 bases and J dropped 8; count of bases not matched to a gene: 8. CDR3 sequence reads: CASSSGLAGGDGTQYF. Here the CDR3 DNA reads TGTGCCAGCAGCTCCGGACTAGCGGGGGGAGACGGTACGCAGTATTTT.

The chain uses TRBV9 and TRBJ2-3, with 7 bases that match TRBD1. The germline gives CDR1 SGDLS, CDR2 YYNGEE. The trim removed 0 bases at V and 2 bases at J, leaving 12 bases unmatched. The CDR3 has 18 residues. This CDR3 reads CASSVGVTGTAYTDTQYF. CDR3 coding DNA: TGTGCCAGCAGCGTAGGCGTTACCGGGACAGCTTACACAGATACGCAGTATTTT.